This T cell receptor (beta chain) was recovered during a study of blood T cells in healthy people across ages (dated by TCRdb to between 2014 and 2017). With regard to the full study: In model experiments, roughly one uniquely barcoded TCR beta cDNA molecule per two T cells was captured by template switching. Donors were grouped into four age groups: young (average approximately 16 years), middle-aged (39), aged (62) and long-lived (just over 80). To avoid experimental bias, donors of different ages were distributed randomly across sequencing lanes. Age-related changes in TCR beta repertoire diversity were measured in the study by deep sequencing normalized with unique cDNA molecular identifiers. Two additional independent replicas of 1 million unique cDNA reads from the same blood draw were analyzed for two donors (one aged 18 to 30 and one aged 80 or older).

This clonotype has more than one count but fewer than ten. Its antigen is currently not known. No qualities accompany the bases; no much larger clone lies one base away. Donors were under 40 systemically healthy Caucasian individuals from Russia aged roughly 6 to 90 years. Each donor gave about 9.8 milliliters of peripheral blood, drawn into EDTA-treated Vacutainer tubes. PBMCs were isolated by Ficoll-Paque density-gradient centrifugation, with at least 6 million obtained per sample. Trizol reagent was used to extract total RNA from the PBMCs, yielding at least 6 micrograms per sample. Naive CD45RAhigh/CD27high T cell percentages were measured by flow cytometry on a PBMC aliquot from every donor. The library was built by means of 5' RACE. Sequencing was carried out with an Illumina HiSeq 2500. A second roughly 7 to 11 cycle PCR used a sample-barcoded 5' primer and a J-beta primer mix. A template-switch 5' adaptor carrying 12 random nucleotides introduced a unique molecular identifier onto each TCR beta cDNA molecule. Each sample yielded at least 2.5 million CDR3-containing paired-end reads. The Mint cDNA synthesis kit, primed by a TRBC-specific oligonucleotide, was used to synthesize first-strand cDNA from all RNA. After uracil-DNA glycosylase treatment, a first 18-cycle PCR used universal primers M1SS and BC2_uni_R on all cDNA. For the original study's pipeline: Normalization of each sample was performed by random selection of 1 million high-quality reads, each carrying a distinct molecular identifier. Instead of being binned into consensus sequences, reads that shared molecular identifiers were thrown out. CDR3 identification, clonotype clustering and error correction used MiTCR with a Q25 quality threshold and the strictest error-elimination algorithm. A nonparametric unseen species model using Euler transformation provided a lower-bound estimate of total TCR beta diversity. In TCRdb, the public reads were trimmed at Q25 with fastp and aligned with MiXCR, with productive beta chains retained. A single entry per CDR3 protein holds the most common genes and DNA from its merged rows. For this entry, the V and J calls and clone size follow TCRdb and not the study's own pipeline. The sample records 700,000 or so distinct CDR3 sequences, about a fifth of which are singletons. The ten biggest clones cover around a fifth of the sample.

Study-wide findings and limitations: Estimates of total diversity based on one million sequenced T cells were regarded as lower bounds and as underestimates. Because the CMV infection status of the donors was unknown, age-related changes in expanded clonotypes may potentially have been confounded. The long-lived group showed more naive CD4+ T cells, fewer expanded clones and increased TCR diversity than the aged group, suggesting age selection. As age increased, observed TCR beta diversity per million T cells dropped in a roughly linear way, and a significant reduction was already evident by age roughly 40. Since profiling was done on bulk unsorted PBMCs, naive and antigen-experienced compartments could not be conclusively compared. A strong correlation was found between observed TCR beta diversity and the percentage of naive T cells measured by flow cytometry.

The sequence was collected from a man aged 65 to 85 in good health. The sequencing input was blood.

The CDR3 has the sequence CASTGNTQWETQYF. The nucleotide sequence reads TGTGCCAGTACTGGTAACACCCAGTGGGAGACCCAGTACTTC. Recombination connected TRBV19 to TRBJ2-5; no confident D gene assignment can be made. Measured from the cysteine to the phenylalanine, the CDR3 is 14 residues long. Solely the CDR3 DNA is kept, with 42 bases framed from the first base. In the germline V gene (reference sequence), CDR1 corresponds to LNHDA and CDR2 to SQIVND. Between the V and J ends, shortened by 7 bases and 5 bases respectively, the junction contains 17 bases.